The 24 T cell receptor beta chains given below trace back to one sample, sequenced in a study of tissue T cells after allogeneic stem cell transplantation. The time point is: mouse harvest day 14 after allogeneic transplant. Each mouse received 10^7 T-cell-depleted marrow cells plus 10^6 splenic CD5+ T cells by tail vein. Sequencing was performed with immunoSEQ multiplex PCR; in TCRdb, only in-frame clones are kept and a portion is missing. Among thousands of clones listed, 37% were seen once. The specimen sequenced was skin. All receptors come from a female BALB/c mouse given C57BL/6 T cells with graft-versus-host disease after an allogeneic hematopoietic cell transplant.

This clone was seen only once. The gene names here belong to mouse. CDR3 DNA (partial): TGTGCCAGCAGTATGGGACAGGACCAGGCTCCGCTT. As protein: CASSMGQDQAPL. The complete CDR3 protein is CASSMGQDQAPLF. The rearrangement uses TRBV19 and TRBJ1-5, with TRBD1 identical over 8 bases. The read ends 1 residue early relative to the CDR3; the germline J gene fills the gap. Losses at the gene ends were 2 bases for V and 5 bases for J; bases not matched to a gene: 0. The CDR3 totals 13 residues. The germline gives CDR1 FNHDT, CDR2 SITEND (reference sequence).

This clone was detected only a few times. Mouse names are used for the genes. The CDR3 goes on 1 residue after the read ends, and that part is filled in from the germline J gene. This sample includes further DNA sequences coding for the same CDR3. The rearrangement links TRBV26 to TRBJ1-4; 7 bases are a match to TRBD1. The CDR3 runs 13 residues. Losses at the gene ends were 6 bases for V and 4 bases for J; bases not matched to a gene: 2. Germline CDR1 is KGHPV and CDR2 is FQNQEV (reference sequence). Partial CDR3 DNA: TGTGCCAGCAGCCGGGACAGCAACGAAAGATTATTT. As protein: CASSRDSNERLF. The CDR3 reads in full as CASSRDSNERLFF.

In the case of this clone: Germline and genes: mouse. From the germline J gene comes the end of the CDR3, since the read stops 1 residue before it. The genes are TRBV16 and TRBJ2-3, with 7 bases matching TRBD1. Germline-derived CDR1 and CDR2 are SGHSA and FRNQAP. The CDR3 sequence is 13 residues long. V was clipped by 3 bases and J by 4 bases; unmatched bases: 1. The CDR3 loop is CASSLTGPETLYF. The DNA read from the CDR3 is TGTGCAAGCAGCTTGACAGGGCCAGAAACGCTGTAT. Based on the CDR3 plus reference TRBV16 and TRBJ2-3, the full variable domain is NAGVIQTPRHKVTGKGQEATLWCEPISGHSAVFWYRQTIVQGLEFLTYFRNQAPIDDSGMPKERFSAQMPNQSHSTLKIQSTQPQDSAVYLCASSLTGPETLYFGSGTRLTVL.

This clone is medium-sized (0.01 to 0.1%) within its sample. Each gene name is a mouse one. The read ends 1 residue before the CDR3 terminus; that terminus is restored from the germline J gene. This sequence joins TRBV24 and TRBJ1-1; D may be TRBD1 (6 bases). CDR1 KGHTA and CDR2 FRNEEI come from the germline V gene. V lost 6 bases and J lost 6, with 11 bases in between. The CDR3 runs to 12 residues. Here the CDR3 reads CASRFRGAEVFF. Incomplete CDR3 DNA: TGTGCCAGCAGGTTCAGGGGAGCAGAAGTCTTC.

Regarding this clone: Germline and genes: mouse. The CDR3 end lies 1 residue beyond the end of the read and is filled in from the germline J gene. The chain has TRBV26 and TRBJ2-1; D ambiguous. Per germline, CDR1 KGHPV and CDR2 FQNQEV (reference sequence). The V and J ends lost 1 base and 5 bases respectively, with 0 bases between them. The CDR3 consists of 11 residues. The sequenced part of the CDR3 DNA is TGTGCCAGCAGTCTGTATGCTGAGCAGTTC. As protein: CASSLYAEQF. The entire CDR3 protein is CASSLYAEQFF.

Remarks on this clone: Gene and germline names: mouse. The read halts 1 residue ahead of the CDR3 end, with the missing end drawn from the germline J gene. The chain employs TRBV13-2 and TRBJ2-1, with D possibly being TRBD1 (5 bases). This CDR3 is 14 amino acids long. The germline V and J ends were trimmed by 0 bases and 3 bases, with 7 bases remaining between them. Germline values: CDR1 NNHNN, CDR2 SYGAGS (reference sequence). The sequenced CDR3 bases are TGTGCCAGCGGTGATGGCCAGGGCTATGCTGAGCAGTTC. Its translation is CASGDGQGYAEQF. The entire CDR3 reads CASGDGQGYAEQFF.

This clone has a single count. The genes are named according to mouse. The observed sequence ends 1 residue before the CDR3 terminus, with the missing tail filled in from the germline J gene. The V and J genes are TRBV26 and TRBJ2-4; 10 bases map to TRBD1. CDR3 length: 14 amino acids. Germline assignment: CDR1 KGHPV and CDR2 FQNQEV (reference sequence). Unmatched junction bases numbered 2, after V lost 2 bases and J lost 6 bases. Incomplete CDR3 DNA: TGTGCCAGCAGTCTGAGACAGGGGGCTAACACCTTGTAC. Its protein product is CASSLRQGANTLY. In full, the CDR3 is CASSLRQGANTLYF.

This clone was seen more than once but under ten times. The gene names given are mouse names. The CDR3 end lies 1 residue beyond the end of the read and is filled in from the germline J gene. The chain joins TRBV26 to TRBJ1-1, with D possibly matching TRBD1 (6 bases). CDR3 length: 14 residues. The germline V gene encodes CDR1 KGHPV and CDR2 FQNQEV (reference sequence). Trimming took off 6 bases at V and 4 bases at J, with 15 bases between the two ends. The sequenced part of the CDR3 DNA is TGTGCCAGCAGCGCCAGGGAGGGGGGCACAGAAGTCTTC. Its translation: CASSAREGGTEVF. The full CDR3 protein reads CASSAREGGTEVFF.

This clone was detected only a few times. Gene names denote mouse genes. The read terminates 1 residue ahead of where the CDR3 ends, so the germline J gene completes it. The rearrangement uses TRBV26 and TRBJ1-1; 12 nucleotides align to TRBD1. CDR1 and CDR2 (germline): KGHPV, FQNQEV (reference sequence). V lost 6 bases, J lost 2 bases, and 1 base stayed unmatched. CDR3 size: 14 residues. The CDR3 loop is CASRGQGANTEVFF. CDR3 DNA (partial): TGTGCCAGCAGGGGACAGGGGGCCAACACAGAAGTCTTC.

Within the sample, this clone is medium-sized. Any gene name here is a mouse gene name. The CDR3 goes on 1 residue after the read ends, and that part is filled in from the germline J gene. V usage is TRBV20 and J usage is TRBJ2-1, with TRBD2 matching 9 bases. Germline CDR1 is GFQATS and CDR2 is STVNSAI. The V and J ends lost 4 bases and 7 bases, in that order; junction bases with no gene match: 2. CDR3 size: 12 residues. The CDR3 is CGATTGGAEQFF. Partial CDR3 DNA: TGTGGTGCTACAACTGGGGGGGCTGAGCAGTTC.

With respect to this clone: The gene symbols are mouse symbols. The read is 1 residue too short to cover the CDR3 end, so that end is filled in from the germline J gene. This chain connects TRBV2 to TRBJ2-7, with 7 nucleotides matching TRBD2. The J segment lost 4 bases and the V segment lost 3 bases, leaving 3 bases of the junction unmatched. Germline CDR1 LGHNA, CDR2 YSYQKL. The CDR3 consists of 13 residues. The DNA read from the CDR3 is TGTGCCAGCAGCCAGGGGGGGGTTTATGAACAGTAC. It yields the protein CASSQGGVYEQY. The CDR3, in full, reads CASSQGGVYEQYF.

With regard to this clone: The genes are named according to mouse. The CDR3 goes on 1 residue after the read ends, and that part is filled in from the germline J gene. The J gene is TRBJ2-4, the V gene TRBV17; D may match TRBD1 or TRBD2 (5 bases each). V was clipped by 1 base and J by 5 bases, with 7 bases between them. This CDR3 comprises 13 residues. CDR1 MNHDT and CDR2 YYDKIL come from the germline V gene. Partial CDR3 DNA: TGTGCTAGCAGTAGAGGGGGCCGAAACACCTTGTAC. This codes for CASSRGGRNTLY. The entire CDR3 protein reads CASSRGGRNTLYF.

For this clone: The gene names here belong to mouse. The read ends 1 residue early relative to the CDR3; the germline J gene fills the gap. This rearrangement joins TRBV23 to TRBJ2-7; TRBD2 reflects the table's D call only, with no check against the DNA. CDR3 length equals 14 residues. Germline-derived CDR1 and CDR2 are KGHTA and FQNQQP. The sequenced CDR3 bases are TGCTCCAGCAGTCAACGGGACTGGGGGGGTGAACAGTAC. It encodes CSSSQRDWGGEQY. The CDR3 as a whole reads CSSSQRDWGGEQYF.

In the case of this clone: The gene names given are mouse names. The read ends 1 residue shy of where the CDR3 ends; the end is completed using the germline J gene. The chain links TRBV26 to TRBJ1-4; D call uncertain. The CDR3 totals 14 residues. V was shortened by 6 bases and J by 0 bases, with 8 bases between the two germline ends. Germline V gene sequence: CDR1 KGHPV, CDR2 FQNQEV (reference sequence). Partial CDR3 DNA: TGTGCCAGCAGCGGAGGAATTTCCAACGAAAGATTATTT. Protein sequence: CASSGGISNERLF. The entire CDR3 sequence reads CASSGGISNERLFF.

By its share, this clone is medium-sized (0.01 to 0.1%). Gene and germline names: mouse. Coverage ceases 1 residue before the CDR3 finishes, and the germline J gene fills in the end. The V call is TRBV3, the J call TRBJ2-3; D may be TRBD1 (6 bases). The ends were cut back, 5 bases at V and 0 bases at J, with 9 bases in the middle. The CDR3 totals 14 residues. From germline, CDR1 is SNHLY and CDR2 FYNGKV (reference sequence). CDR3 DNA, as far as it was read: TGTGCCAGCAGCCGGGACATTAGTGCAGAAACGCTGTAT. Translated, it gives CASSRDISAETLY. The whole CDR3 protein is CASSRDISAETLYF.

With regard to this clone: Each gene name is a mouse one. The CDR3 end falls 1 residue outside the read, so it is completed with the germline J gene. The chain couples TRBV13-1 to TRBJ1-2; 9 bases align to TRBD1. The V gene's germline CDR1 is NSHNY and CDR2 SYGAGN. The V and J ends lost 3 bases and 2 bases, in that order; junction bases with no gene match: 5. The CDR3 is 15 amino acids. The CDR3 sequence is CASSAGQGLNSDYTF. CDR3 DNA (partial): TGTGCCAGCAGTGCGGGACAGGGTCTTAACTCCGACTACACC.

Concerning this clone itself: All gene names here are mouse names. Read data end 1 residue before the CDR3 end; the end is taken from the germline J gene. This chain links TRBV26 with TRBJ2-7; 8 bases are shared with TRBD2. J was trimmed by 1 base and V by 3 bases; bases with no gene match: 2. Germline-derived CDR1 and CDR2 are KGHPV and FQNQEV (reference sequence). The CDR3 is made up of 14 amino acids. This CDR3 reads CASSLLGGSYEQYF. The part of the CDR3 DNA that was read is TGTGCCAGCAGTCTCCTGGGGGGTTCCTATGAACAGTAC. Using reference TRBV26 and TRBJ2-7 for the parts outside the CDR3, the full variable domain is NSKVIQTPRYLVKGQGQKAKMRCIPEKGHPVVFWYQQNKNNEFKFLINFQNQEVLQQIDMTEKRFSAECPSNSPCSLEIQSSEAGDSALYLCASSLLGGSYEQYFGPGTRLTVL.

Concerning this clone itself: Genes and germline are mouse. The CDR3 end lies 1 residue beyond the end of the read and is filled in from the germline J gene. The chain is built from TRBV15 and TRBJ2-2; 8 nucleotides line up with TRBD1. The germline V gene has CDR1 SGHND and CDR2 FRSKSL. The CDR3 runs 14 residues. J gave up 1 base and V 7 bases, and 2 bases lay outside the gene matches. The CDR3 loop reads CASTGQGNTGQLYF. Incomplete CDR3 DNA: TGTGCCAGCACCGGACAGGGAAACACCGGGCAGCTCTAC.

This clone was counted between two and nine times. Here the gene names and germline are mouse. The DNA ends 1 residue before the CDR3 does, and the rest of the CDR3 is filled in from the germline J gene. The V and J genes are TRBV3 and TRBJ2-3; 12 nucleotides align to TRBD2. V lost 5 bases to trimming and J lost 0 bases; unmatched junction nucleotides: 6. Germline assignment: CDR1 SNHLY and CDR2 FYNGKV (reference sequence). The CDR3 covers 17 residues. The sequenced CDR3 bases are TGTGCCAGCAGCCCCGGGACTGGGGGGTCTAGTGCAGAAACGCTGTAT. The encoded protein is CASSPGTGGSSAETLY. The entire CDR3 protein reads CASSPGTGGSSAETLYF.

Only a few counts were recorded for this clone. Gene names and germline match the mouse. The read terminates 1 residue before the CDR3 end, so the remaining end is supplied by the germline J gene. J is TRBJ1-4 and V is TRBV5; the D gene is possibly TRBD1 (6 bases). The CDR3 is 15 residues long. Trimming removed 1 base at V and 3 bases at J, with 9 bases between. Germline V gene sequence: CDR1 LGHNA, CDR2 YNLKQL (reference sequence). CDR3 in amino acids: CASSQAGTTNERLFF. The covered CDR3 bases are TGTGCCAGCAGCCAAGCCGGGACAACCAACGAAAGATTATTT.

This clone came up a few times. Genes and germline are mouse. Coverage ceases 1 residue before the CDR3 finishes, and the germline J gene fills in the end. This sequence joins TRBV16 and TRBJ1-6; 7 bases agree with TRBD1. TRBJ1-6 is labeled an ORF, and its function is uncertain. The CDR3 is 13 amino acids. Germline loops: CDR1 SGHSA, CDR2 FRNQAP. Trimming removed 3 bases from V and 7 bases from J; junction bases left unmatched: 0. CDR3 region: CASSLGQNSPLYF. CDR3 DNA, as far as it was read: TGTGCAAGCAGCTTGGGACAGAATTCGCCCCTCTAC.

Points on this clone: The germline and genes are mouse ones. The CDR3 loop reads CASRAGTGAGQLYF. The covered CDR3 bases are TGTGCCAGCAGGGCTGGGACAGGGGCCGGGCAGCTCTAC. The V and J genes are TRBV26 and TRBJ2-2; 10 bases map to TRBD1. The read gets to within 1 residue of the CDR3 end, and the germline J gene fills in the rest. The germline CDR1 and CDR2 sequences are KGHPV and FQNQEV (reference sequence). CDR3 length: 14 residues. Losses at the gene ends were 6 bases for V and 6 bases for J; bases not matched to a gene: 4.

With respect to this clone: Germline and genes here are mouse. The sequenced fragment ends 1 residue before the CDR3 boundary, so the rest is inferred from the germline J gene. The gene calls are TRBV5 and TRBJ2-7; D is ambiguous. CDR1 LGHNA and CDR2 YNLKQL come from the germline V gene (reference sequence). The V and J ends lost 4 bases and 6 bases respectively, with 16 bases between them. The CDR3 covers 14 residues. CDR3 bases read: TGTGCCAGCAGCCCCCGGGAGGGCAGAGGTGAACAGTAC. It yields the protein CASSPREGRGEQY. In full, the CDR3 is CASSPREGRGEQYF.

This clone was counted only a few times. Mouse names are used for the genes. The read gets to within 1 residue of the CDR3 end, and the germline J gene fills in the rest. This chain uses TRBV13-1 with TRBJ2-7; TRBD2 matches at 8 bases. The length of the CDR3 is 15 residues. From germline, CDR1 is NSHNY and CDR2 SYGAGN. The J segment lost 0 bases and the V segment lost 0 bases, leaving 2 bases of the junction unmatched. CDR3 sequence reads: CASSDGLGFSYEQYF. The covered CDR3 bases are TGTGCCAGCAGTGATGGACTGGGGTTCTCCTATGAACAGTAC.